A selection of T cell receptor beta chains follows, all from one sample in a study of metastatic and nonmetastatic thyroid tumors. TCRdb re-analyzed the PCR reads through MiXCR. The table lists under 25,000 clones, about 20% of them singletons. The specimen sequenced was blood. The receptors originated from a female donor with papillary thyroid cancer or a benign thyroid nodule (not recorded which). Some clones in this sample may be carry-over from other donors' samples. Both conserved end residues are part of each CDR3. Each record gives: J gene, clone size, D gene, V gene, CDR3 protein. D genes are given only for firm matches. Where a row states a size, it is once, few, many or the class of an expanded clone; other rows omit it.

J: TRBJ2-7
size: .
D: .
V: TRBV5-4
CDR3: CASSSPSVYEQYF

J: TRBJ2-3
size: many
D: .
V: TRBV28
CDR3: CASSFLSGTDTQYF

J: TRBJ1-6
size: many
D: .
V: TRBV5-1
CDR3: CASSLGQPNSPLHF

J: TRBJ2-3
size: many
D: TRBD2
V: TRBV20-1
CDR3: CSARVPWGLSGQDTQYF

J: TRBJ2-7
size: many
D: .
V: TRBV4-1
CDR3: CASSQVLDYEQYF

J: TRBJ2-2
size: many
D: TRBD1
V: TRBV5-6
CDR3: CASSLWGTGGTGELFF

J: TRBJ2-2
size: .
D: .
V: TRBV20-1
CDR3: CSARDVVQGGTGELFF

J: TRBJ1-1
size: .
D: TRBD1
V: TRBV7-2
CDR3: CASSDRGGNTEAFF

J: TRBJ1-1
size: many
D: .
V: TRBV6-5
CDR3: CASSYNEAFF

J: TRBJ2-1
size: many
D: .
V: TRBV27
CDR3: CASKGLALYNEQFF

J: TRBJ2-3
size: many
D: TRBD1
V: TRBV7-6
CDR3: CASSFFPRDSSYSDTQYF

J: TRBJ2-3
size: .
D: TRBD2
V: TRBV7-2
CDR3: CASSSRPGTSGGDTQYF

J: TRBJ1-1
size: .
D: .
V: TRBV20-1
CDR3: CSAVTTGYQALF

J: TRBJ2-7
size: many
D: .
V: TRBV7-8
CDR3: CASSLQSQGGQYF

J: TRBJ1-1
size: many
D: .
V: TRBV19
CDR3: CASSIGDRRTEAFF

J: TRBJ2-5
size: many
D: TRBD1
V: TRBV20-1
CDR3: CSAREVDRGFSETQYF

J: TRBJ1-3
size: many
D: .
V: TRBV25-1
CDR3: CASSELSGAGNTIYF

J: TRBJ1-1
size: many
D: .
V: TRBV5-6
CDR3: CASSLFTGYTEAFF

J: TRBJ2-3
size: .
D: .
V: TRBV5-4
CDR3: CASSWGCGTYGDTQYF

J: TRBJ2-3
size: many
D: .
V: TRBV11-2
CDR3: CASSLDWTPTDTQYF

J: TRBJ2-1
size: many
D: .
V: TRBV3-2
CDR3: CASSPDPRQGARDEQFF

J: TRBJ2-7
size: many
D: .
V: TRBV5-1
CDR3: CASTPVGGPNEQYF

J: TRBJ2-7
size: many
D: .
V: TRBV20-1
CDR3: CSARIPTGPYEQYF

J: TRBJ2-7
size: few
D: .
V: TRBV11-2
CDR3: CASSPRRVYYEQYF

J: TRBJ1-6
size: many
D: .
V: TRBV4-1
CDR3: CASSPSPDSRLWPLHF

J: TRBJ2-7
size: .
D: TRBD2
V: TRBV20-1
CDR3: CSARDTSVPLHGQYF

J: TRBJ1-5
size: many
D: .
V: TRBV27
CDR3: CASSSRGVEGQHF

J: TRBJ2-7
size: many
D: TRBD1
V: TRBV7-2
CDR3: CATAPRGLSYEQYF

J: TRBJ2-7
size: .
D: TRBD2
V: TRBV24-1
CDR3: CATSDPCGGGSEYEQYF

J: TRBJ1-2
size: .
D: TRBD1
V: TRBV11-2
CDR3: CASSLGTGAARNGYTF

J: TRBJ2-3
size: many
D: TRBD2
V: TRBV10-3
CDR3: CAISARTGTSGRADTQYF